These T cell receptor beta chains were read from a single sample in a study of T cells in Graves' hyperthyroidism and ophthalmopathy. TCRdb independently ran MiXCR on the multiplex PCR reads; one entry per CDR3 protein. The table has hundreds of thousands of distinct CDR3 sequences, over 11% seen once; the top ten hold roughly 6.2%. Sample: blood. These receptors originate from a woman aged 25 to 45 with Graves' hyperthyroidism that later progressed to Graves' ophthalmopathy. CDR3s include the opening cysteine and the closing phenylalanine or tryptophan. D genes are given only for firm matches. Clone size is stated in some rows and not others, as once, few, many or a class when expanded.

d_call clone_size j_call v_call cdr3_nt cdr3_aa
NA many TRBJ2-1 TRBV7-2 TGTGCCAGCAGCCACCGACAGGTATCCTACAATGAGCAGTTCTTC CASSHRQVSYNEQFF
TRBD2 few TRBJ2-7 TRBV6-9 TGTGCCAGCAGTTACGGCGGGAGGACCTACGAGCAGTACTTC CASSYGGRTYEQYF
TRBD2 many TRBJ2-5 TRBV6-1 TGTGCCAGCAGTCCCCGCCAGACTAGCGGGAGTCTAGAGACCCAGTACTTC CASSPRQTSGSLETQYF
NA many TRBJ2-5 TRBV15 TGTGCCACTCGGGACTACCAAGAGACCCAGTACTTC CATRDYQETQYF
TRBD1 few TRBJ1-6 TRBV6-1 TGTGCCAGCAGTCCCGGACAGGGAGAAAATAATTCACCCCTCCACTTT CASSPGQGENNSPLHF
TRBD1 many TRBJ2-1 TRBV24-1 TGTGCCACCAGTGATTCCGCCCCCGGACAGGGGATCAATGAGCAGTTCTTC CATSDSAPGQGINEQFF
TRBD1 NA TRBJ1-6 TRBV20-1 TGCAGTGCTCCCGACAGGGGAGATAATTCACCCCTCCACTTT CSAPDRGDNSPLHF
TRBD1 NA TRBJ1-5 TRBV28 TGTGCCTGCCATGCACAGGGGACTAGCAATCAGCCCCAGCATTTT CACHAQGTSNQPQHF
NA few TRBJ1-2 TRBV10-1 TGCGCCAGCAGTGACGCTGACTATGGCTACACCTTC CASSDADYGYTF
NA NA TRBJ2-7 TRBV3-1 TGTGCCAGCAGCCAAGCCAGGGGGGAGTACCCACCTCGGGGCCACGAGCAGTACTTC CASSQARGEYPPRGHEQYF
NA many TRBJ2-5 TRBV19 TGTGCCAGTAGTCCGACGACCGCCGGGGGCCAAGAGACCCAGTACTTC CASSPTTAGGQETQYF
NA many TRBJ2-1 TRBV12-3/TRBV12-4 TGTGCCAGCACCCCGGACTGGGCTAATGAGCAGTTCTTC CASTPDWANEQFF
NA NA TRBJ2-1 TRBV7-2 TGTGCCAGCAGCCTCCAGGGGCGAGGCTTCTACAATGAGCAGTTCTTC CASSLQGRGFYNEQFF
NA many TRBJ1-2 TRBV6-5 TGTGCCAGCAGTTACGCAGGGGAGGGCTACACCTTC CASSYAGEGYTF
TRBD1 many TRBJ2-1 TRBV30 TGTGCCTGGACGCCCGGGACAGGGTTTGTGAATGAGCAGTTCTTC CAWTPGTGFVNEQFF
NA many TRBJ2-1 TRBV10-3 TGTGCCATCAGAGATCGAGGGGGCTCCTACAATGAGCAGTTCTTC CAIRDRGGSYNEQFF
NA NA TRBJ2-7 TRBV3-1 TGTGCCAGCAGCCATCAAGGACTTTCCAGCTCCTACGAGCAGTACTTC CASSHQGLSSSYEQYF
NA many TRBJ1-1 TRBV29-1 TGCAGCGTTGACAGGTCGAACACTGAAGCTTTCTTT CSVDRSNTEAFF
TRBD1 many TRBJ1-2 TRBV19 TGTGCCAGTAGTGGAGGACAGGGCTCCTATGGCTACACCTTC CASSGGQGSYGYTF
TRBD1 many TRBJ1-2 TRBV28 TGTGCCAGCTACTTACAAACAGGGGGCGCGGTAATTGGTTATGGCTACACCTTC CASYLQTGGAVIGYGYTF
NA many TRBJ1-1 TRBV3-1 TGTGCCAGCAGCCAAGATCTGGTCGTTGCTGGGGAAGCTTTCTTT CASSQDLVVAGEAFF
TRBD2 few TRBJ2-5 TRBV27 TGTGCCAGCAGTTTACCGGGAGGGGTCCAGTACTTC CASSLPGGVQYF
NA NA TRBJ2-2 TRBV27 TGTGCCAGCAGTCCGGGACTTTTATTGAACACCGGGGAGCTGTTTTTT CASSPGLLLNTGELFF
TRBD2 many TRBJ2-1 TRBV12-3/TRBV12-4 TGTGCCAGCAGCAACTACCTTAGGGTAGCGGGCAGTCACAATGAGCAGTTCTTC CASSNYLRVAGSHNEQFF
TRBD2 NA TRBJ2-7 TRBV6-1 TGTGCCAGCGAGGGAACTAGCGGGACCTACGAGCTGTACTTC CASEGTSGTYELYF
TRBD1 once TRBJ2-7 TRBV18 TGTGCCAGCTCACCCGGACAGGGAATGAGCGAGCAGTACTTC CASSPGQGMSEQYF
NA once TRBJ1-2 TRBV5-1 TGCGCCGGCAGCCCCGACGGTTTTTTCGGCTACACCTTC CAGSPDGFFGYTF
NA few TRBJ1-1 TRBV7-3 TGTGCCAGCAGGTTCACCAGGGGTGCGAACACTGAAGCTTTCTTT CASRFTRGANTEAFF
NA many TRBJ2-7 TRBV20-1 TGCAGTGCTAGTCAAAGGGGGTCGAACCCTCTCTACGAGCAGTACTTC CSASQRGSNPLYEQYF
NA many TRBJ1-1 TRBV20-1 TGCAGTGCTAACCCGTTCGGCATGAACACTGAAGCTTTCTTT CSANPFGMNTEAFF
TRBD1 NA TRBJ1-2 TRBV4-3 TGCGCCAGCAGCCAAGAGTCACCCGACAGGGGTGGTGGCTACACCTTC CASSQESPDRGGGYTF
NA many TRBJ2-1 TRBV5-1 TGTGCCAGCAGCTTAGACAGATACAATGAGCAGTTCTTC CASSLDRYNEQFF
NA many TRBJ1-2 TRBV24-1 TGTGCCACCAGTGAGCCGGACGGATATCCCGGGGGCTACACCTTC CATSEPDGYPGGYTF
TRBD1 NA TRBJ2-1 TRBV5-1 TGCGCCAGCAGCTTGATAGGACAGGGGGCAATTGATGAGCAGTTCTTC CASSLIGQGAIDEQFF
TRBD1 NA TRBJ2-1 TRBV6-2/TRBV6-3 TGTGCCATGCGACAGGGTCCCTACAATGAGCAGTTCTTC CAMRQGPYNEQFF
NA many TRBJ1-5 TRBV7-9 TGTGCCAGCAGCTTAGAGTGGGCGGGGGGAGAGGGCAATCAGCCCCAGCATTTT CASSLEWAGGEGNQPQHF
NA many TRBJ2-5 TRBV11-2 TGTGCCAGCAGCTCGGTGCGGGCGAAACAAGAGACCCAGTACTTC CASSSVRAKQETQYF
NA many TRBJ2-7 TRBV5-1 TGCGCCAGCAGAAGGCGGGGCGGTGGTTACGAGCAGTACTTC CASRRRGGGYEQYF
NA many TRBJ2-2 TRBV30 TGTGCCTGGGCAGGGGCCGGGGAGCTGTTTTTT CAWAGAGELFF
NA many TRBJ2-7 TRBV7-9 TGTGCCAGCAGCTTAGGGGACTCCGCCTACGAGCAGTACTTC CASSLGDSAYEQYF
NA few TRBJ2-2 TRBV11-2 TGTGCCAGCTGGGCCGGGGAGCTGTTTTTT CASWAGELFF
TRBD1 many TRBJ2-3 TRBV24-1 TGTGCCACCAGCCCGGGACAGGGGAGCACAGATACGCAGTATTTT CATSPGQGSTDTQYF
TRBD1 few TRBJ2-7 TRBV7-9 TGTGCCAGCAGCTTAGTGGCAGGGGGCTACGACGAGCAGTACTTC CASSLVAGGYDEQYF
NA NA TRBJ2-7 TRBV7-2 TGTGCCACGGGGCGGATAGCGGTCAGTGAGCAGTACTTC CATGRIAVSEQYF
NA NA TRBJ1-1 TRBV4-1 TGCGCCAGCAGCGGGGGGACTGTGATCTTT CASSGGTVIF
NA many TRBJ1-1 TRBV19 TGTGCCAGTACGCCACAGTGGGGGTACACTGAAGCTTTCTTT CASTPQWGYTEAFF
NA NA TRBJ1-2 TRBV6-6 TGTGCCAGCAGTTACTCGACCAGGGAGTATGGCTACACCTTC CASSYSTREYGYTF
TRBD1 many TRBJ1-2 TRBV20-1 TGCAGTGCTAGCCCAAAGACAGGGTATGGCTACACCTTC CSASPKTGYGYTF
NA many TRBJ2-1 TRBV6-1 TGTGCCAGCAGTGTCCCCTTTCTAGTCCATCGCTCCTACAATGAGCAGTTCTTC CASSVPFLVHRSYNEQFF
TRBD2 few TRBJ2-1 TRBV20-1 TGCAGTGCGAAAGCGGGAATGGGTTTCGGTGAGCAGTTCTTC CSAKAGMGFGEQFF